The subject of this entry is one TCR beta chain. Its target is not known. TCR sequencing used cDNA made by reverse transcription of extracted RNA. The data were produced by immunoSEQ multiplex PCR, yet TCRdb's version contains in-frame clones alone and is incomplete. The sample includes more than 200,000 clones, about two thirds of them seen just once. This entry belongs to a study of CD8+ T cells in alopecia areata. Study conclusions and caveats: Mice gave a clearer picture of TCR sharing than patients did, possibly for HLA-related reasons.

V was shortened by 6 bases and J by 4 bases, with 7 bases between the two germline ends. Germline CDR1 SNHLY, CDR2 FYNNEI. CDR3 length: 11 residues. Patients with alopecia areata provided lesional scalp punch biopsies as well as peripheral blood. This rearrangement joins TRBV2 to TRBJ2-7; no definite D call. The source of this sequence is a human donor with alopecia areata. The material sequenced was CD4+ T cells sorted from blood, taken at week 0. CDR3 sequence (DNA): TGTGCCAGCAGCCAGAGATACGAGCAGTACTTC. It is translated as CASSQRYEQYF.